The present entry profiles one T cell receptor beta chain with its context. Repertoires were generated with immunoSEQ multiplex PCR, while TCRdb's copy carries only in-frame clones and drops some. In the table there are 2 million to 2.5 million clones, just over 90% of which are singletons. Per germline, CDR1 LGHNA and CDR2 YNFKEQ. V was cut by 1 base and J by 3 bases, with 10 bases left in between. This CDR3 region has 15 residues. The data were obtained in a study of shared clonotypes between healthy human individuals. Study-level background: Plates per donor: three CD4 naive, three CD4 memory, two CD8 naive, one CD8 memory.

This chain connects TRBV4-2 to TRBJ2-1; D not certain. This TCR came from a man between 18 and 35 years old in good health. Some clones in this sample may be carry-over from other donors' samples. Source material: naive CD4+ T cells from PBMCs. The subset is: CD45RA+ positively selected. Written as DNA, the CDR3 is TGTGCCAGCAGCCAAGTTCCCGCGCTCTACAATGAGCAGTTCTTC. It encodes CASSQVPALYNEQFF.